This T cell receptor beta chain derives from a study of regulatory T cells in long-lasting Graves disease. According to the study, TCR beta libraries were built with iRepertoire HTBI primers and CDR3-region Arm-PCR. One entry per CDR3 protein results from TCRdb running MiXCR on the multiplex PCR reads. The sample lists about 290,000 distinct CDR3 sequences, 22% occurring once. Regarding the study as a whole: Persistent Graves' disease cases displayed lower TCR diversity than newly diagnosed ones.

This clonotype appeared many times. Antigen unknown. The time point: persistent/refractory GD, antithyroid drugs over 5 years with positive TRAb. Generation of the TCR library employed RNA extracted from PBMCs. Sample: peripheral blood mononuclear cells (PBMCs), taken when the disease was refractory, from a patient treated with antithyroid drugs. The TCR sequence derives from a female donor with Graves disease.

The CDR3 DNA sequence: TGTGCCAGCAGTTACGGCGACAGTGCCTACGAGCAGTACTTC. It is translated as CASSYGDSAYEQYF. V usage is TRBV6-5 and J usage is TRBJ2-7; D might be TRBD1 (5 bases). The CDR3 consists of 14 residues. V was cut by 2 bases and J by 2 bases, with 10 bases left in between. The germline V gene has CDR1 MNHEY and CDR2 SVGAGI.